The present T cell receptor beta chain was sequenced within a study of early T cells in non-severe SARS-CoV-2 infection. TCRdb itself ran the 5' RACE reads through MiXCR, one entry per CDR3 protein. The sample includes about 63,000 distinct CDR3 sequences, 10% to 15% seen only once; the top ten take about 4.3%. Trimming stripped 5 bases from V and 5 bases from J, with 18 bases between. Germline CDR1 and CDR2: GTSNPN and SVGIG (reference sequence). The length of the CDR3 is 14 residues. The clonotype comes from an adult who was a healthcare worker with PCR-confirmed SARS-CoV-2 infection or an uninfected control (not recorded which). The genes are TRBV30 and TRBJ1-1; tentatively, D is TRBD1 (6 bases). Sample: whole blood. The CDR3 DNA is TGTGCCTGGTCCCGAACAGGGTTAGAGACTGAAGCTTTCTTT. Residues: CAWSRTGLETEAFF.